Listed below are T cell receptor beta chains from one sample, sequenced in a study of blood T cell repertoires in COVID-19. Data came from immunoSEQ multiplex PCR; TCRdb stores just in-frame clones and leaves some out. The sample carries roughly 130,000 clones, about 87% recorded once. The material sequenced was peripheral blood. These TCRs come from a woman aged 60-75 years with acute or convalescent COVID-19. CDR3s include the opening cysteine and the closing phenylalanine or tryptophan. Fields, in order: J gene, D gene, clone size, V gene, CDR3 protein, CDR3 DNA. A D gene is named only where the DNA matches it firmly. Only some rows state a clone size, as once, few, many or a class for expanded clones.

>TRBJ1-4|NA|NA|TRBV5-1
CASSLSRGTNEKLFF
TGCGCCAGCAGCTTGTCACGGGGAACTAATGAAAAACTGTTTTTT
>TRBJ1-2|NA|NA|TRBV7-9
CASSLGDTRGYTF
TGTGCCAGCAGCTTAGGGGACACTCGTGGCTACACCTTC
>TRBJ1-1|TRBD1|few|TRBV5-5
CASSLQGVTEAFF
TGTGCCAGCAGCTTGCAGGGGGTCACTGAAGCTTTCTTT
>TRBJ1-2|TRBD1|NA|TRBV5-4
CASSPSTGRYGYTF
TGTGCCAGCAGCCCCTCGACAGGGAGGTATGGCTACACCTTC
>TRBJ2-1|TRBD1|NA|TRBV28
CASLLPGTGDNEQFF
TGTGCCAGCCTACTCCCCGGGACAGGGGATAATGAGCAGTTCTTC
>TRBJ2-5|TRBD1|NA|TRBV5-1
CASSSWGTGKERQETQYF
TGCGCCAGCAGTTCCTGGGGGACAGGGAAAGAGAGGCAAGAGACCCAGTACTTC
>TRBJ2-4|TRBD2|NA|TRBV10-3
CAISPVAGGVTIQYF
TGTGCCATCAGCCCCGTAGCGGGAGGAGTAACCATTCAGTACTTC
>TRBJ1-1|NA|NA|TRBV6-5
CASRDTGKVTEAFF
TGTGCCAGCAGAGATACAGGGAAGGTCACTGAAGCTTTCTTT
>TRBJ1-2|NA|NA|TRBV7-2
CASSLHRSRGQGYGYTF
TGTGCCAGCAGCTTACACCGGAGCAGGGGCCAAGGGTATGGCTACACCTTC
>TRBJ2-1|TRBD2|NA|TRBV28
CASSRGLAGISYNEQFF
TGTGCCAGCAGTAGAGGGCTAGCGGGGATCTCCTACAATGAGCAGTTCTTC
>TRBJ1-2|NA|NA|TRBV2
CASSEPGVYGYTF
TGTGCCAGCAGTGAACCAGGCGTCTATGGCTACACCTTC
>TRBJ1-1|NA|once|TRBV30
CAWMGGRSEAFF
TGTGCCTGGATGGGGGGAAGGTCTGAAGCTTTCTTT
>TRBJ2-1|TRBD2|few|TRBV25-1
CASSAASGGYNEQFF
TGTGCCAGCAGTGCCGCTAGCGGGGGCTACAATGAGCAGTTCTTC
>TRBJ1-4|TRBD1|NA|TRBV5-1
CASSPQGVEGEKLFF
TGCGCCAGCAGCCCCCAGGGGGTCGAGGGTGAAAAACTGTTTTTT
>TRBJ2-2|TRBD2|NA|TRBV5-6
CASSLLAGGRTGELFF
TGTGCCAGCAGCTTACTAGCGGGAGGGCGAACCGGGGAGCTGTTTTTT
>TRBJ1-1|NA|NA|TRBV28
CASVGAGGTTEAFF
TGTGCCAGCGTGGGCGCCGGGGGGACCACTGAAGCTTTCTTT
>TRBJ2-1|TRBD2|NA|TRBV14
CASSSSLLAGDYNEQFF
TGTGCCAGCAGCTCCTCCCTACTAGCGGGAGACTACAATGAGCAGTTCTTC
>TRBJ2-7|TRBD2|NA|TRBV19
CASSIGGTNEQYF
TGTGCCAGTAGTATAGGGGGGACTAACGAGCAGTACTTC
>TRBJ2-3|NA|NA|TRBV6-5
CASSYSGSSTDTQYF
TGTGCCAGCAGTTACTCCGGGTCTAGCACAGATACGCAGTATTTT
>TRBJ2-4|TRBD1|NA|TRBV18
CASSPTGGSAKNIQYF
TGTGCCAGCTCACCGACAGGGGGATCAGCCAAAAACATTCAGTACTTC
>TRBJ2-6|NA|NA|TRBV18
CASSPGTSPFAGANVLTF
TGTGCCAGCTCCCCCGGGACATCCCCCTTCGCTGGGGCCAACGTCCTGACTTTC
>TRBJ1-2|NA|NA|TRBV5-1
CASSQTVNYGYTF
TGCGCCAGCAGCCAGACAGTGAACTATGGCTACACCTTC
>TRBJ1-5|NA|NA|TRBV19
CASSEGVGRRDQPQHF
TGTGCCAGTAGTGAGGGAGTCGGGCGACGGGATCAGCCCCAGCATTTT
>TRBJ2-1|TRBD2|NA|TRBV14
CASSQWGVLAGGFSYNEQFF
TGTGCCAGCAGCCAATGGGGGGTACTAGCGGGAGGTTTCTCCTACAATGAGCAGTTCTTC
>TRBJ2-1|NA|NA|TRBV29-1
CSVEREQFF
TGCAGCGTTGAACGTGAGCAGTTCTTC
>TRBJ1-6|TRBD1|once|TRBV27
CASSPKPTGGGSPLHF
TGTGCCAGCAGTCCGAAGCCGACAGGGGGAGGTTCACCCCTCCACTTT